This T cell receptor beta chain was obtained from a study of T cells in Graves' hyperthyroidism and ophthalmopathy. Findings and caveats of the study: Blood shared most expanded thyroid clonotypes above 0.001.

PBMCs were collected from an approximately 10 ml volume of fresh peripheral blood. This clonotype has only a few counts. Its antigen is not identified. From RNA transcripts, TCR beta CDR3 regions were amplified. When the TCR CDR3 underwent first-round RT-PCR, the HTBI primer set was used. TCRdb redid the calling of the multiplex PCR reads with MiXCR, one entry per CDR3 protein. The table has hundreds of thousands of distinct CDR3 sequences, roughly 14% seen once. The sequenced sample consisted of blood. The source of this sequence is a woman aged 25 to 45 with Graves' hyperthyroidism that later progressed to Graves' ophthalmopathy.

CDR3 region: CASSLRGLTGANVLTF. The CDR3 DNA is TGTGCCAGCAGCTTGAGGGGACTTACTGGGGCCAACGTCCTGACTTTC. The chain employs TRBV11-2 and TRBJ2-6, with TRBD2 as a possible D gene (6 bases). The germline V and J ends were trimmed by 3 bases and 2 bases, with 11 bases remaining between them. This CDR3 is 16 amino acids long. Germline CDR1 reads SGHAT; CDR2 reads FQNNGV.